These 13 T cell receptor beta chains were sequenced from one sample in a study of T-cell memory formation after mild COVID-19. TCRdb re-called the 5' RACE reads through MiXCR, storing one row per CDR3 protein. The repertoire holds 450,000 or so distinct CDR3 sequences, with around a quarter as singletons. Source material: PBMCs or a T cell subset sorted from them (not recorded which). The receptor set was obtained from an adult woman who had mild COVID-19 (a few samples of this study predate the infection). Cell type and time point are not known.

A few counts support this clonotype. The chain is built from TRBV4-2 and TRBJ2-1; 8 bases map to TRBD2. V shed 1 base and J 9 bases; nucleotides not matched to a gene: 5. The length of the CDR3 is 14 residues. Germline V CDR1 and CDR2: LGHNA, YNFKEQ. The DNA for the CDR3 is TGTGCCAGCAGCCAAGCGCCGGGAGGGGTTGAGCAGTTCTTC. Encoded protein: CASSQAPGGVEQFF.

This clonotype was seen a few times. The genes are TRBV20-1 and TRBJ1-2; 8 positions agree with TRBD1. The CDR3 runs 13 residues. V trimming: 6 bases; J trimming: 4 bases; junction bases outside the gene matches: 7. Germline loops: CDR1 DFQATT, CDR2 SNEGSKA (reference sequence). The CDR3 nucleotides read TGCAGTGCCCATACAGGGGGAGGCTATGGCTACACCTTC. It yields the protein CSAHTGGGYGYTF.

This clonotype turned up a few times. The gene calls are TRBV12-3 or TRBV12-4 and TRBJ2-3, with 7 bases matching TRBD2. Trimming took 6 bases from V and 1 from J; bases not matched to a gene: 4. The length of the CDR3 is 14 residues. The CDR3 here is CASRAAGGTDTQYF. CDR3 in DNA: TGTGCCAGCAGGGCTGCGGGGGGCACAGATACGCAGTATTTT.

V usage is TRBV19 and J usage is TRBJ1-1; 8 nucleotides agree with TRBD1. The germline CDR1 and CDR2 sequences are LNHDA and SQIVND (reference sequence). V gave up 5 bases and J gave up 7 bases; unmatched junction bases: 9. The CDR3 is 14 residues long. CDR3 coding DNA: TGTGCCAGTAGTGGCCCGACAGGGGCCGTTGAAGCTTTCTTT. Amino acids: CASSGPTGAVEAFF. The variable domain in full, completed from reference TRBV19 and TRBJ1-1, reads DGGITQSPKYLFRKEGQNVTLSCEQNLNHDAMYWYRQDPGQGLRLIYYSQIVNDFQKGDIAEGYSVSREKKESFPLTVTSAQKNPTAFYLCASSGPTGAVEAFFGQGTRLTVV.

The rearrangement links TRBV7-6 to TRBJ2-1; D is unclear. V was clipped by 6 bases and J by 4 bases, with 10 bases between them. This CDR3 has 13 amino acids. CDR1 is SGHVS and CDR2 is FNYEAQ in the germline V gene. The CDR3 region has the DNA TGTGCCAGCAGTGGGCAGCAGTACAATGAGCAGTTCTTC. Translating gives CASSGQQYNEQFF.

The rearrangement uses TRBV27 and TRBJ1-1; TRBD1 might be the D (5 bases). Trimming shortened V by 3 bases and J by 6 bases, and 14 bases separated the two germline ends. The CDR3 is 14 amino acids. Germline V lookup: CDR1 MNHEY, CDR2 SMNVEV (reference sequence). This chain's CDR3 is CASSFFPSTAEAFF. The CDR3 DNA reads TGTGCCAGCAGTTTTTTTCCCTCGACAGCTGAAGCTTTCTTT.

The rearrangement uses TRBV18 and TRBJ1-2; 9 nucleotides match TRBD1. The CDR3 contains 18 residues. The germline V gene has CDR1 KGHSH and CDR2 LQKENI. V was clipped by 4 bases and J by 8 bases; unmatched bases: 20. This chain's CDR3 is CASSREKDRGRFGRGYTF. Here the CDR3 DNA reads TGTGCCAGCTCACGCGAAAAGGACAGGGGCCGATTCGGAAGGGGCTACACCTTC.

J is TRBJ2-7 and V is TRBV10-3; 14 bases match TRBD2. Losses at the gene ends were 3 bases for V and 6 bases for J; bases not matched to a gene: 4. Per the germline V gene, CDR1 is ENHRY and CDR2 is SYGVKD. CDR3 size: 15 residues. This chain's CDR3 is CAISDEGLAGGEQYF. The CDR3 bases are TGTGCCATCAGTGATGAAGGACTAGCGGGAGGCGAGCAGTACTTC.

V and J are TRBV20-1 and TRBJ2-5, with D maybe TRBD1 (7 bases). The V end lost 0 bases, the J end lost 5 bases, and 19 bases lay between the germline ends. Germline values: CDR1 DFQATT, CDR2 SNEGSKA (reference sequence). The CDR3 is 16 residues long. Written as DNA, the CDR3 is TGCAGTGCTAGAGATAGCCACAGGGGTGGAGGGGAGACCCAGTACTTC. Encoded protein: CSARDSHRGGGETQYF.

This chain connects TRBV5-1 to TRBJ2-7, with TRBD2 matching 8 bases. The CDR3 contains 17 residues. Germline V gene lookup returns CDR1 SGHRS and CDR2 YFSETQ. J was trimmed by 5 bases and V by 4 bases; bases with no gene match: 17. The CDR3 loop reads CASSVSVLAGGVNEQYF. CDR3 sequence (DNA): TGCGCCAGCAGCGTAAGCGTCCTTGCGGGAGGTGTCAACGAGCAGTACTTC.

There are a few counts of this clonotype. The rearrangement uses TRBV5-1 and TRBJ2-3; 8 bases fit TRBD1. J lost 0 bases, V lost 2 bases, and 5 bases had no gene match. The CDR3 has 16 residues. Germline CDR1 SGHRS, CDR2 YFSETQ. CDR3 loop: CASSFGQGTSTDTQYF. As DNA, the CDR3 is TGCGCCAGCAGCTTTGGACAGGGAACGAGCACAGATACGCAGTATTTT.

This clonotype has a handful of counts. V is TRBV9 and J is TRBJ2-3, with TRBD2 identical over 10 bases. CDR3 length: 16 amino acids. Trimming removed 4 bases from V and 2 bases from J; junction bases left unmatched: 7. Germline lookup yields CDR1 SGDLS and CDR2 YYNGEE. DNA for the CDR3: TGTGCCAGCAGCCCCGCTAGCGGGGGATACACAGATACGCAGTATTTT. As protein: CASSPASGGYTDTQYF.

The V and J genes are TRBV29-1 and TRBJ2-7; 7 bases are a match to TRBD1. CDR1 and CDR2 from the germline V gene are SQVTM and ANQGSEA. The CDR3 runs 14 residues. The junction had 8 bases not matched to a gene; V was cut back by 3 bases and J by 3 bases. For the CDR3, the DNA is TGCAGCGTTGATGATGGGGACAGCTACTACGAGCAGTACTTC. Translation: CSVDDGDSYYEQYF.